This TCR beta chain was captured by sequencing in a study of neurological immune-mediated disorders. The healthy controls volunteered at a blood bank in Maryland, USA. This clonotype was seen repeatedly, ten times or more. Over 180 million TCR-beta sequences (from 15-18 subjects) were yielded by each sequencing run. TCRdb passed the 5' RACE reads through MiXCR, listing each CDR3 protein once. This table holds roughly 30,000 distinct CDR3 sequences, roughly 12% found once. The germline V gene has CDR1 LGHDT and CDR2 YNNKEL (reference sequence). The CDR3 runs to 18 residues. V lost 1 base and J lost 7, with 24 bases in between.

The origin of this receptor is a woman aged 55-69 years in good health. Sequencing used PBMCs. This chain links TRBV3-1 with TRBJ2-3; D is undetermined. The CDR3 loop reads CASSQGIVGTLSQNTQYF. DNA for the CDR3: TGTGCCAGCAGCCAAGGAATAGTTGGCACCCTCTCACAGAATACGCAGTATTTT.